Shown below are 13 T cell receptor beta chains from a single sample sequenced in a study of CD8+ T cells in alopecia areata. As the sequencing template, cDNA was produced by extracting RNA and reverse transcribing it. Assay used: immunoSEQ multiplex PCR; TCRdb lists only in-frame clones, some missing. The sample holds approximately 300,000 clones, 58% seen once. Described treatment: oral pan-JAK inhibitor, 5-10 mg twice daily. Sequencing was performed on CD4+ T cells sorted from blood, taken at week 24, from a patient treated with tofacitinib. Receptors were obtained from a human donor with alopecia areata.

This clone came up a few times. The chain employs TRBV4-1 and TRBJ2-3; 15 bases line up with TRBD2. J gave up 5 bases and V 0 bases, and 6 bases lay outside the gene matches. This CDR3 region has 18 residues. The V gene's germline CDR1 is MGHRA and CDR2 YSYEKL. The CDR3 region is CASSQDRGTSGGIDTQYF. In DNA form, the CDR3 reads TGCGCCAGCAGCCAAGACCGCGGGACTAGCGGGGGGATAGATACGCAGTATTTT.

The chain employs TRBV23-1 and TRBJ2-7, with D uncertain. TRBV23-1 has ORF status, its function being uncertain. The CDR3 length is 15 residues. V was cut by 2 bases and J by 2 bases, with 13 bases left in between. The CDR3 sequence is CASSQVEGSTYEQYF. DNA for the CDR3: TGCGCCAGCAGTCAAGTTGAAGGGTCTACCTACGAGCAGTACTTC.

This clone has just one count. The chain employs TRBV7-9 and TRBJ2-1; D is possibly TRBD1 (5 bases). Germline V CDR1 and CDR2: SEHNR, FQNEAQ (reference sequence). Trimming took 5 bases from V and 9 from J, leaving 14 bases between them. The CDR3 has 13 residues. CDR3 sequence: CASSTQGGSEQFF. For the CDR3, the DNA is TGTGCCAGCAGCACCCAGGGCGGCAGTGAGCAGTTCTTC. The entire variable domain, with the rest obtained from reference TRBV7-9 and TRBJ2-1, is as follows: DTGVSQNPRHKITKRGQNVTFRCDPISEHNRLYWYRQTLGQGPEFLTYFQNEAQLEKSRLLSDRFSAERPKGSFSTLEIQRTEQGDSAMYLCASSTQGGSEQFFGPGTRLTVL.

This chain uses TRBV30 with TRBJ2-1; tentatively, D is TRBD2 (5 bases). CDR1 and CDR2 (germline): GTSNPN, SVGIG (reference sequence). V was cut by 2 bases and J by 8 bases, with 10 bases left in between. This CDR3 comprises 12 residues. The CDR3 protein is CAWSPLAYEQFF. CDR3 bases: TGTGCCTGGAGTCCCTTAGCGTATGAGCAGTTCTTC. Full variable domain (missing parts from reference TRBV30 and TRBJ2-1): SQTIHQWPATLVQPVGSPLSLECTVEGTSNPNLYWYRQAAGRGLQLLFYSVGIGQISSEVPQNLSASRPQDRQFILSSKKLLLSDSGFYLCAWSPLAYEQFFGPGTRLTVL.

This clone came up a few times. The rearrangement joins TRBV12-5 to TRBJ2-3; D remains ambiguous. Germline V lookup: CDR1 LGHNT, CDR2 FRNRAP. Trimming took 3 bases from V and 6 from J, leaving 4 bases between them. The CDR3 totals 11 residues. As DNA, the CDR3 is TGTGCTAGTGGTTTTATGGATACGCAGTATTTT. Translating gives CASGFMDTQYF. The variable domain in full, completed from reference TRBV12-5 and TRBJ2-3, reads DARVTQTPRHKVTEMGQEVTMRCQPILGHNTVFWYRQTMMQGLELLAYFRNRAPLDDSGMPKDRFSAEMPDATLATLKIQPSEPRDSAVYFCASGFMDTQYFGPGTRLTVL.

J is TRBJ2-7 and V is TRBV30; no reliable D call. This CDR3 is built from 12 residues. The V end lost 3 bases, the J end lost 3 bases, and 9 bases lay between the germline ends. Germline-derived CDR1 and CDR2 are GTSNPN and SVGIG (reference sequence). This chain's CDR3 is CAWSQSGYEQYF. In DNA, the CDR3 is TGTGCCTGGAGCCAATCCGGCTACGAGCAGTACTTC.

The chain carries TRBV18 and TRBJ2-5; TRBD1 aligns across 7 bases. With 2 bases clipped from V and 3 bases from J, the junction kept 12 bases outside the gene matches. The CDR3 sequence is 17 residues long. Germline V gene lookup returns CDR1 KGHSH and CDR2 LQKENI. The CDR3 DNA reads TGTGCCAGCTCACCAAGTACCTGGGGACAGCCAGAAGAGACCCAGTACTTC. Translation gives CASSPSTWGQPEETQYF.

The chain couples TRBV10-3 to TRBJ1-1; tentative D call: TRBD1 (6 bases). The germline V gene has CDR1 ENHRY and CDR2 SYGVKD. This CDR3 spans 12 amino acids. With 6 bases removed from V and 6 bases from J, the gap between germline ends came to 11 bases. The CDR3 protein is CAIRPQGSEAFF. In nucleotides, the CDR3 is TGTGCCATCAGACCACAGGGCTCTGAAGCTTTCTTT.

This chain's CDR3 is CATLCTIQPQHF. Here the CDR3 DNA reads TGTGCCACCCTTTGCACCATTCAGCCCCAGCATTTT. The gene calls are TRBV27 and TRBJ1-5; D uncertain. Germline assignment: CDR1 MNHEY and CDR2 SMNVEV (reference sequence). The CDR3 extends over 12 amino acids. V shed 10 bases and J shed 6 bases, with 13 bases lying between them.

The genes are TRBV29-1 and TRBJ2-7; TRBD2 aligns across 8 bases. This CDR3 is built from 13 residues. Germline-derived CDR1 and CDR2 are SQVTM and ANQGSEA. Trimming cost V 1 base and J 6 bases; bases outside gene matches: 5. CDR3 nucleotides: TGCAGCGTTGAAGTGGCGGGGGGAAGCGAGCAGTACTTC. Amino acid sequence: CSVEVAGGSEQYF.

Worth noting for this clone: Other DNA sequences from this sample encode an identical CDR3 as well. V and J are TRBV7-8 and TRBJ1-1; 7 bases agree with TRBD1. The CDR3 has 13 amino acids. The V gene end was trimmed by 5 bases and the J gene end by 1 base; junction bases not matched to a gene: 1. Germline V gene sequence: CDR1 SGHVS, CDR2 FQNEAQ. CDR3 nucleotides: TGTGCCAGCAGCCCAGGGGGGAACACTGAAGCTTTCTTT. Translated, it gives CASSPGGNTEAFF.

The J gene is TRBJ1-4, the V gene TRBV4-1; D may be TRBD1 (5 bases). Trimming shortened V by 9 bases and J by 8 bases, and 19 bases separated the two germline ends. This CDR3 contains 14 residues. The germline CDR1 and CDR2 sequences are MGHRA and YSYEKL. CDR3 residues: CASSMGGPNEKLFF. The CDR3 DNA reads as TGCGCCAGTTCCATGGGGGGACCCAACGAAAAACTGTTTTTT.

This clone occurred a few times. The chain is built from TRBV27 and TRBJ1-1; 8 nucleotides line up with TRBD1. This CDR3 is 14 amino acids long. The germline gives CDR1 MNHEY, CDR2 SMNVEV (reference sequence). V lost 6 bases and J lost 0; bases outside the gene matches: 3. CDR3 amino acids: CASSPDRVNTEAFF. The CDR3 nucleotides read TGTGCCAGCAGCCCGGACAGGGTGAACACTGAAGCTTTCTTT.